The T cell receptor beta chain under discussion was sequenced for a study of Graves' ophthalmopathy and Graves' hyperthyroidism. Findings and caveats of the study: Most expanded clonotypes from thyroid (those above 0.001 frequency) were also found in blood.

From germline, CDR1 is SGDLS and CDR2 YYNGEE. The CDR3 contains 16 residues. V lost 7 bases to trimming and J lost 1 base; unmatched junction nucleotides: 13. A remark on this clonotype: Its antigen remains unknown.

Uncontrolled infections, pregnancy, lactation or other autoimmune diseases led to patient exclusion. RNA transcripts were the source from which TCR beta CDR3 regions were amplified. The first-round RT-PCR employed HTBI primers together with the Qiagen OneStep RT-PCR kit. A multiplex PCR was then performed as the second round. TCRdb used MiXCR to reprocess the multiplex PCR reads, holding one entry per CDR3 protein. This table has 450,000 to 600,000 distinct CDR3 sequences, under 40% appearing once. Sequencing was done on a sample of peripheral blood or thyroid tissue (not recorded which). J is TRBJ2-7 and V is TRBV9, with 8 bases that match TRBD1. The TCR was taken from an adult man with Graves' hyperthyroidism. The CDR3 sequence is CASSPPGQVISYEQYF. The CDR3, as DNA: TGTGCCAGCTCACCACCGGGACAGGTAATTTCCTACGAGCAGTACTTC.